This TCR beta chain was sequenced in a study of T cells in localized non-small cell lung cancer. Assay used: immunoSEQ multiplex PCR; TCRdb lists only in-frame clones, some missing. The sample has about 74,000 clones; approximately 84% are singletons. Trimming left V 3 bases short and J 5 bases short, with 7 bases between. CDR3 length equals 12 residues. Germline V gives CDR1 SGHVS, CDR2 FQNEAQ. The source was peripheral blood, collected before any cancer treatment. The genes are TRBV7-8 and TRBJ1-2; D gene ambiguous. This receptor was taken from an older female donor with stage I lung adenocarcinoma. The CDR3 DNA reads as TGTGCCAGCAGCTTGGGAGAATATGGCTACACCTTC. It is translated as CASSLGEYGYTF.